This passage covers 18 T cell receptor beta chains from one sample sequenced in a study of T cell repertoires in cytomegalovirus infection. Their antigens remain unidentified. TCRdb re-analysed the reads in MiXCR, keeping a single row per CDR3 protein. The profile shows about 500,000 distinct CDR3 sequences, 30% to 40% of them singletons. This material consisted of cultured PBMCs, taken from culture after CMV antigen stimulation. These receptors were collected from a human donor in good health (CMV status not recorded). Some clones in this sample may be carry-over from other donors' samples.

The chain has TRBV6-2 or TRBV6-3 and TRBJ2-2, with 8 bases lining up with TRBD1. The junction had 9 bases not matched to a gene; V was cut back by 5 bases and J by 7 bases. The germline gives CDR1 MNHEY, CDR2 SVGEGT. CDR3 length: 15 amino acids. The CDR3: CASSLRQGTGGELFF. CDR3 nucleotides: TGTGCCAGCAGTCTAAGACAGGGGACGGGCGGGGAGCTGTTTTTT.

This chain links TRBV19 with TRBJ2-3; perhaps TRBD2 as D (5 bases). The germline CDR1 and CDR2 sequences are LNHDA and SQIVND (reference sequence). Trimming cost V 3 bases and J 2 bases, with 6 bases left between them. This CDR3 region has 13 residues. CDR3 nucleotides: TGTGCCAGTAGTATTGACTACACAGATACGCAGTATTTT. Amino acids: CASSIDYTDTQYF.

This clonotype was seen a handful of times. The rearrangement uses TRBV19 and TRBJ2-2; TRBD1 aligns across 8 bases. Trimming cost V 7 bases and J 6 bases; bases outside gene matches: 13. Germline CDR1 and CDR2: LNHDA and SQIVND (reference sequence). This CDR3 region has 16 residues. For the CDR3, the DNA is TGTGCCAGTACCGATCCTGGGACAGGCTGGTCCGGGGAGCTGTTTTTT. Residues: CASTDPGTGWSGELFF.

The chain is built from TRBV6-1 and TRBJ1-3; no reliable D call. The CDR3 has 14 residues. V lost 10 bases to trimming and J lost 0 bases, with 13 bases between them. CDR1 is MNHNS, CDR2 SASEGT, per germline. The CDR3 sequence: CATGSLSSGNTIYF. CDR3 DNA: TGTGCCACCGGCTCTCTAAGCTCTGGAAACACCATATATTTT.

The chain has TRBV7-8 and TRBJ1-1; maybe TRBD1 (5 bases). The germline gives CDR1 SGHVS, CDR2 FQNEAQ. This CDR3 has 13 residues. The V gene lost 7 bases and the J gene lost 1 base, with 10 bases spanning the gap. The CDR3 reads CASTRGGNTEAFF. CDR3 DNA sequence: TGTGCCAGCACGAGGGGCGGGAACACTGAAGCTTTCTTT. The whole variable domain, remainder taken from reference TRBV7-8 and TRBJ1-1, is GAGVSQSPRYKVAKRGQDVALRCDPISGHVSLFWYQQALGQGPEFLTYFQNEAQLDKSGLPSDRFFAERPEGSVSTLKIQRTQQEDSAVYLCASTRGGNTEAFFGQGTRLTVV.

The V gene is TRBV25-1, the J gene TRBJ2-5, with D possibly TRBD2 on 6 matching bases. This CDR3 comprises 15 residues. Trimming took 1 base from V and 3 from J, leaving 12 bases between them. Germline V gene sequence: CDR1 MGHDK, CDR2 SYGVNS. CDR3 region: CASSESGLPKETQYF. The CDR3 DNA is TGTGCCAGCAGTGAATCGGGACTTCCAAAAGAGACCCAGTACTTC.

In this sample, this clonotype turned up a few times. V is TRBV6-5 and J is TRBJ1-2; the D gene is possibly TRBD1 (5 bases). Germline CDR1 MNHEY, CDR2 SVGAGI. The V gene lost 2 bases and the J gene lost 3 bases, with 16 bases spanning the gap. The CDR3 has 16 amino acids. This CDR3 is CASSYKRQLKYYGYTF. Here the CDR3 DNA reads TGTGCCAGCAGTTACAAACGACAGCTTAAATACTATGGCTACACCTTC.

The chain uses TRBV28 and TRBJ2-1; a weak D match, TRBD2 (6 bases). This CDR3 contains 14 residues. Germline V gene sequence: CDR1 MDHEN, CDR2 SYDVKM. V was shortened by 2 bases and J by 7 bases, with 12 bases between the two germline ends. CDR3 sequence reads: CASSLGTSRNEQFF. For the CDR3, the DNA is TGTGCCAGCAGTTTAGGCACTAGCCGGAATGAGCAGTTCTTC.

This clonotype has only a few counts. This chain connects TRBV28 to TRBJ2-6; possibly TRBD1 for D (6 bases). The germline V gene has CDR1 MDHEN and CDR2 SYDVKM. Trimming stripped 4 bases from V and 0 bases from J, with 19 bases between. There are 19 residues in the CDR3. CDR3 loop: CASSSHDGQKNSGANVLTF. DNA of the CDR3: TGTGCCAGCAGTTCACACGACGGACAGAAAAACTCTGGGGCCAACGTCCTGACTTTC.

The sample holds many counts of this clonotype. CDR3 protein: CASSSGAYSYNEQFF. The CDR3 nucleotides read TGTGCCAGCAGCTCCGGGGCTTACTCCTACAATGAGCAGTTCTTC. V and J are TRBV7-2 and TRBJ2-1; the D call may be TRBD1 or TRBD2 (5 bases each). There are 15 residues in the CDR3. Germline V gene data show CDR1 as SGHTA and CDR2 as FQGNSA. The V and J ends lost 4 bases and 0 bases respectively, with 10 bases between them.

The chain recombines TRBV12-3 or TRBV12-4 with TRBJ1-3; no clear D. The CDR3 covers 17 residues. V was pared by 3 bases and J by 1 base, with 16 bases between. CDR3 protein: CASSFGMRGGSGNTIYF. The CDR3 region has the DNA TGTGCCAGCAGTTTCGGGATGCGGGGAGGTTCTGGAAACACCATATATTTT.

J is TRBJ1-1 and V is TRBV6-2 or TRBV6-3; D may be TRBD1 (5 bases). This CDR3 has 15 residues. The V gene's germline CDR1 is MNHEY and CDR2 SVGEGT. V was clipped by 4 bases and J by 4 bases, with 16 bases between them. DNA of the CDR3: TGTGCCAGCAGTTCCCGTCCCGCAGGGTCCACTGAAGCTTTCTTT. Translation: CASSSRPAGSTEAFF.

This chain connects TRBV29-1 to TRBJ2-3; D might be TRBD1 (5 bases). V lost 4 bases, J lost 6 bases, and 8 bases lay in between. Germline V gives CDR1 SQVTM, CDR2 ANQGSEA. This CDR3 comprises 11 residues. The CDR3 DNA reads TGCAGCGTTGGTTCAGGGGATACGCAGTATTTT. It encodes CSVGSGDTQYF.

The V call is TRBV7-2, the J call TRBJ2-3; 7 bases line up with TRBD2. The germline V gene encodes CDR1 SGHTA and CDR2 FQGNSA. Germline trimming cut 1 base from V and 8 bases from J; bases unmatched to any gene: 9. This CDR3 region has 15 residues. The chain's CDR3 is CASSLDADSGFTQYF. In DNA, the CDR3 is TGTGCCAGCAGCTTAGATGCGGATAGCGGGTTTACGCAGTATTTT.

This clonotype was seen more than once but under ten times. The rearrangement joins TRBV7-2 to TRBJ2-3; D is perhaps TRBD2 (6 bases). CDR3 length: 14 residues. Trimming removed 5 bases at V and 4 bases at J, with 13 bases between. Per the germline V gene, CDR1 is SGHTA and CDR2 is FQGNSA. The chain's CDR3 is CASSRTSPPDTQYF. The CDR3 DNA is TGTGCCAGCAGCCGAACTAGCCCCCCAGATACGCAGTATTTT.

This clonotype was found once. V usage is TRBV29-1 and J usage is TRBJ2-1, with 8 nucleotides matching TRBD2. Germline CDR1 reads SQVTM; CDR2 reads ANQGSEA. The J segment lost 6 bases and the V segment lost 2 bases, leaving 6 bases of the junction unmatched. The CDR3 length is 14 residues. The CDR3 DNA follows: TGCAGCGTTGAAAGTAGGCTAGCGGGCAATGAGCAGTTCTTC. Its protein product is CSVESRLAGNEQFF.

Ten or more counts support this clonotype. V is TRBV7-2 and J is TRBJ2-3; 15 bases match TRBD2. This CDR3 is 16 amino acids long. Trimming at V came to 4 bases and at J to 8 bases, leaving 7 bases not matched to a gene. CDR1 and CDR2 from the germline V gene are SGHTA and FQGNSA. The CDR3: CASSSGLAGGPGTQYF. The CDR3 DNA reads TGTGCCAGCAGCTCGGGACTAGCGGGAGGACCGGGTACGCAGTATTTT. The whole variable domain, remainder taken from reference TRBV7-2 and TRBJ2-3, is GAGVSQSPSNKVTEKGKDVELRCDPISGHTALYWYRQSLGQGLEFLIYFQGNSAPDKSGLPSDRFSAERTGGSVSTLTIQRTQQEDSAVYLCASSSGLAGGPGTQYFGPGTRLTVL.

This chain joins TRBV12-3 or TRBV12-4 and TRBJ2-2, with D perhaps given as TRBD1 or TRBD2 (5 bases each). The V end lost 11 bases, the J end lost 5 bases, and 21 bases lay between the germline ends. The CDR3 is 15 residues long. CDR3 DNA: TGTGCCTCCTCCGGGACCCACAGTGTGACCGGGGAGCTGTTTTTT. Amino acids: CASSGTHSVTGELFF.